This T cell receptor beta chain was identified during a study of identifying expanded T cells in peripheral blood. Study-level findings and limits: About 1.2 clones differed between technical replicates, versus about 15 and 19 over time. Clone count variance between roughly two-week samples rose with total template count.

Clones were read by immunoSEQ multiplex PCR, and TCRdb kept only the in-frame ones, dropping some. The top ten hold 7.5% to 10% of the sample, which has approximately 100,000 clones, about 87% seen once. Notes on this clone: What it binds is not known.

No infections or other immune events were documented during collection. CDR3 length equals 16 residues. In germline, CDR1 is SGHNT, CDR2 YENEEA. After removal of 5 bases from V and 2 bases from J, the junction contained 7 bases not matched to a gene. This receptor was taken from a person between 18 and 75 years old in good health. The chain employs TRBV11-3 and TRBJ2-3, with 10 bases fitting TRBD2. What was sequenced was blood. CDR3 loop: CASSTGLAASTDTQYF. The CDR3 bases are TGTGCCAGCAGCACCGGACTAGCGGCCTCCACAGATACGCAGTATTTT.